This entry is about one T cell receptor (beta chain). Its matching antigen is unknown. Researchers used 5'RACE with constant-segment primers to make TCR alpha and TCR beta cDNA libraries that carry sample barcodes and UMIs. TCRdb called the 5' RACE reads again in MiXCR, with one record for every CDR3 protein. The sample consists of roughly 620,000 distinct CDR3 sequences, around 17% of them appearing once. The data are from a study of T-cell memory formation after mild COVID-19. Findings of the study overall: Later expanders leaned toward CD4+, whereas clones contracting from day 15 to 85 were balanced CD4/CD8. Whether second-wave clones peaking at day 37 were SARS-CoV-2 specific went unconfirmed.

The length of the CDR3 is 13 residues. V was clipped by 2 bases and J by 0 bases, with 5 bases between them. CDR1 SGHRS and CDR2 YFSETQ come from the germline V gene. The J gene is TRBJ1-1, the V gene TRBV5-1; D remains ambiguous. This clonotype was sampled from an adult woman who had mild COVID-19 (a few samples of this study predate the infection). Cell type and time point are not known. Sequenced input: PBMCs or a T cell subset sorted from them (not recorded which). CDR3: CASSFELNTEAFF. The CDR3, as DNA: TGCGCCAGCAGCTTCGAACTGAACACTGAAGCTTTCTTT.